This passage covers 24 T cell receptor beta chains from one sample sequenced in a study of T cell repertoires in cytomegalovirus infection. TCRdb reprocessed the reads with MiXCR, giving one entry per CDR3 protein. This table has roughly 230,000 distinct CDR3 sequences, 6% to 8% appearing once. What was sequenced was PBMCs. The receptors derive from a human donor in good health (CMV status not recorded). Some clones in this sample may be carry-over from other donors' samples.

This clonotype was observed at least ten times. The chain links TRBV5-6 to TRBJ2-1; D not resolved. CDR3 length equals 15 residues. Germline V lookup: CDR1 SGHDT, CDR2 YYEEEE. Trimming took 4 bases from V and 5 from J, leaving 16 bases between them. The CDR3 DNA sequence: TGTGCCAGCAGCCTGAATGGTCCAGGAAACAATGAGCAGTTCTTC. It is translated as CASSLNGPGNNEQFF.

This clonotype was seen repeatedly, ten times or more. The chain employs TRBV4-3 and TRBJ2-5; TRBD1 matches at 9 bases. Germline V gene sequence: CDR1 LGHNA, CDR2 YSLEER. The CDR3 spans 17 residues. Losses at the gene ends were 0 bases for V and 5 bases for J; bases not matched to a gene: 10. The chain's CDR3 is CASSQDEMGQGRETQYF. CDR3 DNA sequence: TGCGCCAGCAGCCAAGATGAAATGGGACAGGGACGGGAGACCCAGTACTTC.

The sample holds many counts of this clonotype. CDR3 in DNA: TGTGCCAGCAGCTTAGTCGGCCCCTCGGCGGGGGGCCTCTACAATGAGCAGTTCTTC. Protein: CASSLVGPSAGGLYNEQFF. This chain uses TRBV7-2 with TRBJ2-1, with TRBD2 matching 8 bases. CDR1 and CDR2 from the germline V gene are SGHTA and FQGNSA. This CDR3 is 19 amino acids long. With V trimmed by 1 base and J by 3 bases, 14 bases remained unmatched.

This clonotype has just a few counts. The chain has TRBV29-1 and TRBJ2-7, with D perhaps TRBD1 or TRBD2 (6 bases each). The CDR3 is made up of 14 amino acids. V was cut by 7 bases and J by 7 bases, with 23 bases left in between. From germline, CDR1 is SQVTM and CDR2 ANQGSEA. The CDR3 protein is CSARDTSSPGEQYF. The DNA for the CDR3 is TGCAGCGCGCGGGACACCTCCAGCCCGGGGGAGCAGTACTTC.

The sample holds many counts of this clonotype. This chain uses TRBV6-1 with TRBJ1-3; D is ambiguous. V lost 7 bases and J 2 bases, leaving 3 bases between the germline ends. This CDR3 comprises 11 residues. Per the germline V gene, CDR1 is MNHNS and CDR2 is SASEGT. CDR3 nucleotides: TGTGCCAGCACCCCTGGAAACACCATATATTTT. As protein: CASTPGNTIYF.

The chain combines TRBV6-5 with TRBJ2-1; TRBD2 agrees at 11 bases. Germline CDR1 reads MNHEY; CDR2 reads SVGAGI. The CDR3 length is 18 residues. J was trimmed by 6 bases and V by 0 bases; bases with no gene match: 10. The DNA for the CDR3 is TGTGCCAGCAGTTACTCACCTAGCGGGAGGTCGTCGAGCAATGAGCAGTTCTTC. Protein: CASSYSPSGRSSSNEQFF.

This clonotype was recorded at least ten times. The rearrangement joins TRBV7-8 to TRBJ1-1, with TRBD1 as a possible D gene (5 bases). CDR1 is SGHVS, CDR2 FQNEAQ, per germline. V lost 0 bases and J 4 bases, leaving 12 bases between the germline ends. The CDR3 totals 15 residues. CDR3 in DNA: TGTGCCAGCAGCTTAGCGGGGGGGGTGGGCACTGAAGCTTTCTTT. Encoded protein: CASSLAGGVGTEAFF.

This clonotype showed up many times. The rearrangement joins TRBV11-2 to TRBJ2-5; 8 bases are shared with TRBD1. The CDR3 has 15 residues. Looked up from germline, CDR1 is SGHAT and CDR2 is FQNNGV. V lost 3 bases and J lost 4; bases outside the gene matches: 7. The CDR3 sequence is CASSLPGQGRETQYF. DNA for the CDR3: TGTGCCAGCAGCTTGCCCGGACAGGGTCGAGAGACCCAGTACTTC.

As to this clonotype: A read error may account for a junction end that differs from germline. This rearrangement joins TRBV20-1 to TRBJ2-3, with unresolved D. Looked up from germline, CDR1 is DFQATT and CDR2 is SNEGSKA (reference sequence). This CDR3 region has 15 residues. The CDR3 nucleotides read TGCGGTGCTAGTCATGTGGGGAACAACACAGATACGCAGTATTTT. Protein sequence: CGASHVGNNTDTQYF.

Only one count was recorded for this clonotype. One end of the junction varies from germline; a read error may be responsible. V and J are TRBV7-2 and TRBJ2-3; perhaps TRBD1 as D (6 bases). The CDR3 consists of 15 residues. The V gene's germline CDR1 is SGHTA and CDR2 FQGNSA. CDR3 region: CASRLSYRETDTQYF. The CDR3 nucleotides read TGTGCCAGCCGCTTAAGCTACAGGGAAACAGATACGCAGTATTTT.

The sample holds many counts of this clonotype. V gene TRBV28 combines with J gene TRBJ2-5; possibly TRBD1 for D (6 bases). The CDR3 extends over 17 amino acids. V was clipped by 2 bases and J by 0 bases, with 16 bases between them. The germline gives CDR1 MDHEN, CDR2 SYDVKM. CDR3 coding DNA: TGTGCCAGCAGTTTAAGGAGGTGGGACAACCACCAAGAGACCCAGTACTTC. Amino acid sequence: CASSLRRWDNHQETQYF.

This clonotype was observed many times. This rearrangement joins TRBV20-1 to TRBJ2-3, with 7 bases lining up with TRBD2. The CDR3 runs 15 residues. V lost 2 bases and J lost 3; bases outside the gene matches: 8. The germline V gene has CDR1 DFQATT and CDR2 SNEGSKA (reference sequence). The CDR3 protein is CSARNPGGGTDTQYF. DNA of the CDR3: TGCAGTGCTAGAAACCCTGGCGGGGGTACAGATACGCAGTATTTT.

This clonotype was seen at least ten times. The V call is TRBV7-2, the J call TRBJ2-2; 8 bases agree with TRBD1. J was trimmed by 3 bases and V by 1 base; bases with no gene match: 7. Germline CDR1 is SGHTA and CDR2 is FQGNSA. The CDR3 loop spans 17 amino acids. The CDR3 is CASSLDGTGIYTGELFF. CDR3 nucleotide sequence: TGTGCCAGCAGCTTAGACGGGACAGGCATATACACCGGGGAGCTGTTTTTT. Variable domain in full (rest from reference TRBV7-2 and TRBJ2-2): GAGVSQSPSNKVTEKGKDVELRCDPISGHTALYWYRQSLGQGLEFLIYFQGNSAPDKSGLPSDRFSAERTGGSVSTLTIQRTQQEDSAVYLCASSLDGTGIYTGELFFGEGSRLTVL.

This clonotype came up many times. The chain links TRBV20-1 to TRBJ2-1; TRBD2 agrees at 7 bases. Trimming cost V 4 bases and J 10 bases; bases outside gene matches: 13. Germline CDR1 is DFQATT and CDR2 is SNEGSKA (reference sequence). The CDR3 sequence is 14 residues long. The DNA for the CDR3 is TGCAGTGCTACCCCCGGGGGGAACCGCGGGGAGCAGTTCTTC. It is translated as CSATPGGNRGEQFF.

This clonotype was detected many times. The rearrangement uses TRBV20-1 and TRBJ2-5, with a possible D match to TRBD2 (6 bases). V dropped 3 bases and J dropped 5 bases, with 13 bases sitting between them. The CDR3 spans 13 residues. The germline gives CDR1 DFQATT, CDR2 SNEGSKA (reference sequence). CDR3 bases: TGCAGTGCTAGTCGGCTAGCGCGGGAGACCCAGTACTTC. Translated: CSASRLARETQYF.

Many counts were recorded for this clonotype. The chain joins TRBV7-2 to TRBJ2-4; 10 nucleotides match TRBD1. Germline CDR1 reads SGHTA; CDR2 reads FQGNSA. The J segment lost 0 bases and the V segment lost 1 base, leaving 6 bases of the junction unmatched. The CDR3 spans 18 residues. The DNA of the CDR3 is TGTGCCAGCAGCTTAGTCGGGGGACAGGGGTTAGCCAAAAACATTCAGTACTTC. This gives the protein CASSLVGGQGLAKNIQYF. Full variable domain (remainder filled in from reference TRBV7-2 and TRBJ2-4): GAGVSQSPSNKVTEKGKDVELRCDPISGHTALYWYRQSLGQGLEFLIYFQGNSAPDKSGLPSDRFSAERTGGSVSTLTIQRTQQEDSAVYLCASSLVGGQGLAKNIQYFGAGTRLSVL.

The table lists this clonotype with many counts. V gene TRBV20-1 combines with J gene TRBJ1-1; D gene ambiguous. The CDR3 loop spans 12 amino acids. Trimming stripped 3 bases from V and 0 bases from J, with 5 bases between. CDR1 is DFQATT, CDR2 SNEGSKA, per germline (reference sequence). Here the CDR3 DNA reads TGCAGTGCTAGTTGGGTGAACACTGAAGCTTTCTTT. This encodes CSASWVNTEAFF.

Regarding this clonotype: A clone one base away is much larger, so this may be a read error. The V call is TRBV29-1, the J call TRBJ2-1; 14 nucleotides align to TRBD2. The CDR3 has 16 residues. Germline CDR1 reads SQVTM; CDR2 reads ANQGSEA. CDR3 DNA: TGCAGCGACCTTCTAGGGACTAGCGGGGGTAACAATAAGCAGTTCTTC. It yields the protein CSDLLGTSGGNNKQFF.

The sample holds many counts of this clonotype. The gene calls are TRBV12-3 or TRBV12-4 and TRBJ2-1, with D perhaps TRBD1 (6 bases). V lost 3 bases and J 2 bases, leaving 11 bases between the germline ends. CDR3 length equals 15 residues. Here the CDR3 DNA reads TGTGCCAGCAGTTTGCCCCAGGGGACCTACAATGAGCAGTTCTTC. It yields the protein CASSLPQGTYNEQFF.

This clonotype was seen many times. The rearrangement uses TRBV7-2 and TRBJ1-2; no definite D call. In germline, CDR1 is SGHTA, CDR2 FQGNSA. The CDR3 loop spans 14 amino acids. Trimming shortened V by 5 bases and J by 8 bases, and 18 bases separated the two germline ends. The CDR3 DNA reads TGTGCCAGCAGCCTACCGACCGGCGTTGGGGGCTACACCTTC. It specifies CASSLPTGVGGYTF.

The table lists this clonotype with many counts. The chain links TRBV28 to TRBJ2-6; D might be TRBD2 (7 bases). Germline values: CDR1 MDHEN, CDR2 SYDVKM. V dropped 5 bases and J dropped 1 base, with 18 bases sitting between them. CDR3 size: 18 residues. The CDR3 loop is CASSPRGAPSSGANVLTF. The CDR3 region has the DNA TGTGCCAGCAGTCCCCGGGGGGCTCCCTCTTCTGGGGCCAACGTCCTGACTTTC.

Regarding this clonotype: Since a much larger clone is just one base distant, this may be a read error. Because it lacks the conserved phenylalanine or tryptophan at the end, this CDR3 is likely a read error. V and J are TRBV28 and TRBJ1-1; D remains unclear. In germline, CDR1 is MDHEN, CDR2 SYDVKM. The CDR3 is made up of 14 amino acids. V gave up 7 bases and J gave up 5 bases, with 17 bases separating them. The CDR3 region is CASTISLAGTEAFS. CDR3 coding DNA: TGTGCCAGCACTATTTCCTTGGCGGGGACTGAAGCTTTCTCT.

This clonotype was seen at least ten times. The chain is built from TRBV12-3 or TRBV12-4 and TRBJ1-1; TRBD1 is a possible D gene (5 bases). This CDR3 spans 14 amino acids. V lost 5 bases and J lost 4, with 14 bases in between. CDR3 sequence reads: CASSSSRVGTEAFF. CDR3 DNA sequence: TGTGCCAGCAGTAGCTCCAGGGTTGGCACTGAAGCTTTCTTT.

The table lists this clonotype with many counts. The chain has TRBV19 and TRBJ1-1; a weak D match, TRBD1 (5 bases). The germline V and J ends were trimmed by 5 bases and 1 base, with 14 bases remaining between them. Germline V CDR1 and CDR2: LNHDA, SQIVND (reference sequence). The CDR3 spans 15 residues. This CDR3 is CASSPWGTANTEAFF. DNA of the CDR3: TGTGCCAGTAGTCCCTGGGGGACTGCGAACACTGAAGCTTTCTTT.